One sample yielded the 17 T cell receptor beta chains listed below, sequenced in a study of metastatic and nonmetastatic thyroid tumors. Ahead of thyroid surgery, no patient had received treatment of any kind. TCRdb reanalyzed the PCR reads via MiXCR. Here the sample spans some 5,700 clones, about 32% being singletons. The sample taken for sequencing was adjacent normal tissue. Receptor source: a male donor with papillary thyroid cancer or a benign thyroid nodule (not recorded which). Some clones in this sample may be carry-over from other donors' samples.

Within the sample, this clone is medium-sized. The chain uses TRBV4-1 and TRBJ2-7, with D unresolved. CDR3 size: 14 residues. V dropped 0 bases and J dropped 5 bases, with 11 bases sitting between them. Germline loops: CDR1 MGHRA, CDR2 YSYEKL. DNA for the CDR3: TGCGCCAGCAGCCAAGATGCGACACCCCACGAGCAGTACTTC. It codes for CASSQDATPHEQYF.

This clone was counted between two and nine times. This chain uses TRBV13 with TRBJ2-1; D gene uncertain. The CDR3 length is 13 residues. Germline assignment: CDR1 PRHDT and CDR2 FYEKMQ (reference sequence). Trimming removed 0 bases at V and 4 bases at J, with 4 bases between. CDR3: CASSLGGYNEQFF. Written as DNA, the CDR3 is TGTGCCAGCAGCTTAGGAGGGTACAATGAGCAGTTCTTC.

There are a few counts of this clone. Lacking the conserved final phenylalanine or tryptophan, this CDR3 likely reflects a read error. The chain couples TRBV6-1 to TRBJ2-1, with D possibly being TRBD2 (7 bases). The V end lost 7 bases, the J end lost 7 bases, and 23 bases lay between the germline ends. Germline V lookup: CDR1 MNHNS, CDR2 SASEGT. The CDR3 extends over 16 amino acids. The CDR3 DNA follows: TGTGCCAGCACCGCACTAGAGGGGGGGATAAGGAATGAGCAGTTCCTC. Translation gives CASTALEGGIRNEQFL.

This rearrangement joins TRBV20-1 to TRBJ2-7, with TRBD2 matching 15 bases. The CDR3 spans 18 residues. In germline, CDR1 is DFQATT, CDR2 SNEGSKA (reference sequence). Losses at the gene ends were 3 bases for V and 5 bases for J; bases not matched to a gene: 14. The DNA for the CDR3 is TGCAGTGCTAGTAAGGGATTTCCGGGACTAGCGGGAGGAGACGAGCAGTACTTC. It specifies CSASKGFPGLAGGDEQYF.

CDR3 bases: TGTGCCAGCAGTCCAGGGGCCTCGAGGTACGAGCAGTACTTC. Its protein is CASSPGASRYEQYF. The gene calls are TRBV27 and TRBJ2-7; D is possibly TRBD1 (6 bases). From germline, CDR1 is MNHEY and CDR2 SMNVEV (reference sequence). This CDR3 has 14 amino acids. Trimming shortened V by 5 bases and J by 4 bases, and 15 bases separated the two germline ends.

The chain joins TRBV11-2 to TRBJ2-7, with D possibly being TRBD1 or TRBD2 (5 bases each). The CDR3 sequence is 15 residues long. Trimming cost V 5 bases and J 6 bases, with 20 bases left between them. Germline V gives CDR1 SGHAT, CDR2 FQNNGV. The CDR3 DNA follows: TGTGCCAGCAGCCCCGGGACGGGCTCAGCCGCCGAGCAGTACTTC. This translates into CASSPGTGSAAEQYF.

Judged by abundance, this clone is medium-sized. The chain couples TRBV5-6 to TRBJ2-7, with 9 bases that match TRBD1. V shed 4 bases, J shed 5 bases, and the junction held 7 bases outside the gene matches. This CDR3 is built from 14 residues. CDR1 is SGHDT, CDR2 YYEEEE, per germline. CDR3 coding DNA: TGTGCCAGCAGCCCAGGGACAGGGATCCACGAGCAGTACTTC. This encodes CASSPGTGIHEQYF.

V and J are TRBV5-1 and TRBJ2-2; D is perhaps TRBD1 (6 bases). The V gene lost 4 bases and the J gene lost 1 base, with 11 bases spanning the gap. CDR3 length: 15 residues. The V gene's germline CDR1 is SGHRS and CDR2 YFSETQ. The CDR3 loop is CASSVSTGNTGELFF. CDR3 bases: TGCGCCAGCAGCGTATCGACAGGGAACACCGGGGAGCTGTTTTTT.

The table lists this clone with a few counts. The genes are TRBV18 and TRBJ2-2; D is tentatively TRBD1 or TRBD2 (6 bases each). The germline CDR1 and CDR2 sequences are KGHSH and LQKENI. This CDR3 is 18 amino acids long. Trimming took 2 bases from V and 0 from J, leaving 16 bases between them. CDR3 sequence: CASSPKRTGAANTGELFF. The CDR3 DNA follows: TGTGCCAGCTCACCAAAGAGAACGGGGGCCGCGAACACCGGGGAGCTGTTTTTT. The entire variable domain, with the rest obtained from reference TRBV18 and TRBJ2-2, is as follows: NAGVMQNPRHLVRRRGQEARLRCSPMKGHSHVYWYRQLPEEGLKFMVYLQKENIIDESGMPKERFSAEFPKEGPSILRIQQVVRGDSAAYFCASSPKRTGAANTGELFFGEGSRLTVL.

This clone counts as medium-sized. The rearrangement uses TRBV6-1 and TRBJ2-3; D is unclear. The CDR3 extends over 15 amino acids. V lost 11 bases and J 3 bases, leaving 21 bases between the germline ends. Germline CDR1 is MNHNS and CDR2 is SASEGT. The CDR3 protein is CACTSESVWTDTQYF. CDR3 coding DNA: TGTGCCTGCACAAGCGAAAGTGTTTGGACAGATACGCAGTATTTT.

The chain combines TRBV3-1 with TRBJ2-2; perhaps TRBD1 as D (6 bases). Germline lookup yields CDR1 LGHDT and CDR2 YNNKEL (reference sequence). The CDR3 spans 15 residues. The V gene lost 4 bases and the J gene lost 1 base, with 10 bases spanning the gap. CDR3 in DNA: TGTGCCAGCAGCCCGTCACAGGGGAACACCGGGGAGCTGTTTTTT. Amino acids: CASSPSQGNTGELFF. Complete variable domain (other parts from reference TRBV3-1 and TRBJ2-2): DTAVSQTPKYLVTQMGNDKSIKCEQNLGHDTMYWYKQDSKKFLKIMFSYNNKELIINETVPNRFSPKSPDKAHLNLHINSLELGDSAVYFCASSPSQGNTGELFFGEGSRLTVL.

The chain couples TRBV24-1 to TRBJ2-6, with D perhaps matching TRBD2 (6 bases). In germline, CDR1 is KGHDR, CDR2 SFDVKD. The ends were cut back, 12 bases at V and 0 bases at J, with 17 bases in the middle. CDR3 length: 16 residues. The CDR3 bases are TGTGCCTCTTCCCCGGGACTCCGCTCTGGGGCCAACGTCCTGACTTTC. Its protein product is CASSPGLRSGANVLTF.

On this clone itself: Since the CDR3 does not end with the conserved phenylalanine or tryptophan, this likely comes from a read error. The chain combines TRBV27 with TRBJ1-1; D is unclear. This CDR3 is built from 14 residues. V lost 0 bases to trimming and J lost 6 bases, with 11 bases between them. Germline loops: CDR1 MNHEY, CDR2 SMNVEV (reference sequence). The DNA for the CDR3 is TGTGCCAGCAGTTTATCATACAGTAACGCTGAAGCTTTCTCT. This translates into CASSLSYSNAEAFS.

This clone has at least ten counts. The rearrangement joins TRBV4-1 to TRBJ2-3; D may correspond to TRBD1 or TRBD2 (5 bases each). Germline CDR1 reads MGHRA; CDR2 reads YSYEKL. This CDR3 comprises 17 residues. Trimming shortened V by 5 bases and J by 2 bases, and 20 bases separated the two germline ends. CDR3 region: CASSNRRDPGLTDTQYF. CDR3 in DNA: TGCGCCAGCAGCAATCGCCGGGACCCGGGCCTCACAGATACGCAGTATTTT.

The V gene is TRBV24-1, the J gene TRBJ2-1, with 10 positions matching TRBD1. The CDR3 spans 16 residues. Per the germline V gene, CDR1 is KGHDR and CDR2 is SFDVKD. The junction had 1 base not matched to a gene; V was cut back by 2 bases and J by 1 base. CDR3 residues: CATSDSGQGSYNEQFF. DNA for the CDR3: TGTGCCACCAGTGATTCGGGACAGGGGTCCTACAATGAGCAGTTCTTC.

The chain links TRBV4-3 to TRBJ1-6; D unresolved. Germline V lookup: CDR1 LGHNA, CDR2 YSLEER. The V and J ends lost 4 bases and 9 bases respectively, with 10 bases between them. The CDR3 loop spans 13 amino acids. This chain's CDR3 is CASSLGASSPLHF. The DNA of the CDR3 is TGCGCCAGCAGCCTGGGCGCCAGTTCACCCCTCCACTTT.

V and J are TRBV6-1 and TRBJ2-1; 12 bases are shared with TRBD2. CDR3 length equals 16 residues. The V and J ends lost 6 bases and 8 bases, in that order; junction bases with no gene match: 11. Germline values: CDR1 MNHNS, CDR2 SASEGT. CDR3 loop: CASSQLAGGPVDEQFF. The DNA for the CDR3 is TGTGCCAGCAGCCAACTAGCGGGGGGTCCCGTCGATGAGCAGTTCTTC.